Listed below are T cell receptor beta chains from one sample, sequenced in a study of T-cell memory formation after mild COVID-19. One entry per CDR3 protein, called by TCRdb with MiXCR from the 5' RACE reads. The sample carries tens of thousands of distinct CDR3 sequences, more than 20% recorded once. Input material: PBMCs or a T cell subset sorted from them (not recorded which). These receptors came from an adult who had mild COVID-19 (a few samples of this study predate the infection). Cell type and time point are not known. Each CDR3 is given with its conserved first and last residue.

CDR3aa: CASRLGAGHEQYF
v_gene: TRBV2
j_gene: TRBJ2-7

CDR3aa: CSGGQPVTEAFF
v_gene: TRBV29-1
j_gene: TRBJ1-1

CDR3aa: CASSWGATNEKLFF
v_gene: TRBV12-3/TRBV12-4
j_gene: TRBJ1-4

CDR3aa: CASSPEGAGNQPQHF
v_gene: TRBV6-5
j_gene: TRBJ1-5

CDR3aa: CASSLVLAGRTDTQYF
v_gene: TRBV11-2
j_gene: TRBJ2-3

CDR3aa: CASSVSPGQGVYEQYF
v_gene: TRBV9
j_gene: TRBJ2-7

CDR3aa: CSVEDPPFF
v_gene: TRBV29-1
j_gene: TRBJ2-7

CDR3aa: CASSLKSPRGELFF
v_gene: TRBV7-3
j_gene: TRBJ2-2

CDR3aa: CASSKGAVYEQYF
v_gene: TRBV21-1
j_gene: TRBJ2-7

CDR3aa: CATSDSGRADTQYF
v_gene: TRBV24-1
j_gene: TRBJ2-3

CDR3aa: CASSSLGGPDTEAFF
v_gene: TRBV7-6
j_gene: TRBJ1-1

CDR3aa: CASTEAGEGYEQYF
v_gene: TRBV7-2
j_gene: TRBJ2-7

CDR3aa: CASSIQTGGGPDTQYF
v_gene: TRBV5-4
j_gene: TRBJ2-3

CDR3aa: CASSLGWGQPSYEQYF
v_gene: TRBV5-6
j_gene: TRBJ2-7

CDR3aa: CASSYGGTEPQHF
v_gene: TRBV6-6
j_gene: TRBJ1-5

CDR3aa: CATSRGGQGPDTQYF
v_gene: TRBV15
j_gene: TRBJ2-3

CDR3aa: CASSDTGNTIYF
v_gene: TRBV7-9
j_gene: TRBJ1-3

CDR3aa: CASSFDRLNTEAFF
v_gene: TRBV5-1
j_gene: TRBJ1-1

CDR3aa: CATSDLQTTGELFF
v_gene: TRBV24-1
j_gene: TRBJ2-2

CDR3aa: CASSSTDSGLVNTEAFF
v_gene: TRBV7-6
j_gene: TRBJ1-1

CDR3aa: CASSYREAADTQYF
v_gene: TRBV6-5
j_gene: TRBJ2-3

CDR3aa: CSARKPGNTEAFF
v_gene: TRBV20-1
j_gene: TRBJ1-1

CDR3aa: CASSLRETNEKLFF
v_gene: TRBV7-9
j_gene: TRBJ1-4

CDR3aa: CASSDSQETQYF
v_gene: TRBV6-2/TRBV6-3
j_gene: TRBJ2-5

CDR3aa: CASSPGGTGISYEQYF
v_gene: TRBV5-1
j_gene: TRBJ2-7

CDR3aa: CASSLARSTDTQYF
v_gene: TRBV7-2
j_gene: TRBJ2-3

CDR3aa: CASSLELAGGSYEQYF
v_gene: TRBV4-1
j_gene: TRBJ2-7

CDR3aa: CASSPPGRGKNEAFF
v_gene: TRBV18
j_gene: TRBJ1-1

CDR3aa: CASSAMNRGSYEQYF
v_gene: TRBV25-1
j_gene: TRBJ2-7

CDR3aa: CSANGGTYEQYF
v_gene: TRBV20-1
j_gene: TRBJ2-7

CDR3aa: CASSLLGRNYGYTF
v_gene: TRBV3-1
j_gene: TRBJ1-2

CDR3aa: CASSSKSSYNSPLHF
v_gene: TRBV27
j_gene: TRBJ1-6

CDR3aa: CASSFTLVGELFF
v_gene: TRBV7-2
j_gene: TRBJ2-2

CDR3aa: CASSLVSGNSYNEQFF
v_gene: TRBV5-1
j_gene: TRBJ2-1

CDR3aa: CASSPPTPGQGSVYTF
v_gene: TRBV7-3
j_gene: TRBJ1-2

CDR3aa: CASSTGTSGRNNEQFF
v_gene: TRBV19
j_gene: TRBJ2-1

CDR3aa: CASSLTSGSYEQYF
v_gene: TRBV5-5
j_gene: TRBJ2-7

CDR3aa: CASSDRGLDQPQHF
v_gene: TRBV6-1
j_gene: TRBJ1-5

CDR3aa: CASSRLAENTGELFF
v_gene: TRBV14
j_gene: TRBJ2-2

CDR3aa: CASSRPSETGSTEAFF
v_gene: TRBV7-6
j_gene: TRBJ1-1

CDR3aa: CASSLFSGRQLNTGELFF
v_gene: TRBV5-1
j_gene: TRBJ2-2

CDR3aa: CASSLYGGGTDTQYF
v_gene: TRBV12-3/TRBV12-4
j_gene: TRBJ2-3

CDR3aa: CASSRQGITEAFF
v_gene: TRBV7-2
j_gene: TRBJ1-1

CDR3aa: CASRPPGQLNSPLHF
v_gene: TRBV3-1
j_gene: TRBJ1-6

CDR3aa: CASSQRLYEQYF
v_gene: TRBV4-3
j_gene: TRBJ2-7

CDR3aa: CATPGGRVTGELFF
v_gene: TRBV7-2
j_gene: TRBJ2-2

CDR3aa: CSAIGLWTAYNEQFF
v_gene: TRBV29-1
j_gene: TRBJ2-1

CDR3aa: CASSRDTSVDTQYF
v_gene: TRBV11-2
j_gene: TRBJ2-3

CDR3aa: CSVAQDSNQPQHF
v_gene: TRBV29-1
j_gene: TRBJ1-5

CDR3aa: CASSFGTGGNQPQHF
v_gene: TRBV12-3/TRBV12-4
j_gene: TRBJ1-5

CDR3aa: CASSPGGANVLTF
v_gene: TRBV5-1
j_gene: TRBJ2-6

CDR3aa: CASRAAAGDNSPLHF
v_gene: TRBV6-1
j_gene: TRBJ1-6

CDR3aa: CASSLTAGSTEAFF
v_gene: TRBV7-2
j_gene: TRBJ1-1

CDR3aa: CASRPLGFGEQFF
v_gene: TRBV12-3/TRBV12-4
j_gene: TRBJ2-1

CDR3aa: CASRNGRGVSGRIPYNEQFF
v_gene: TRBV6-6
j_gene: TRBJ2-1

CDR3aa: CATSIGTNEKLFF
v_gene: TRBV15
j_gene: TRBJ1-4

CDR3aa: CASSTIGGLSTDTQYF
v_gene: TRBV18
j_gene: TRBJ2-3

CDR3aa: CASSGGTPAGTQYF
v_gene: TRBV5-1
j_gene: TRBJ2-5

CDR3aa: CASSLVKGGTQYF
v_gene: TRBV7-7
j_gene: TRBJ2-5

CDR3aa: CASSQWGFAGTQYF
v_gene: TRBV4-1
j_gene: TRBJ2-5